These T cell receptor beta chains were read from a single sample in a study of shared clonotypes between healthy human individuals. Profiled with immunoSEQ multiplex PCR; TCRdb holds only in-frame clones, not every one. The table records 630,000 or so clones, 95% to 98% of them present only once. The sequencing sample was made of naive CD8+ T cells sorted from blood. The receptors derive from a man aged 25 to 45 in good health. Each CDR3 is given with its conserved first and last residue. A D gene is named only where the DNA matches it firmly. Expanded clones get a size class; other rows say once, few or many, or leave the size out.

V gene	clone size	J gene	D gene	CDR3 protein	CDR3 DNA
TRBV25-1	-	TRBJ1-2	-	CASSETGSQGYTF	TGTGCCAGCAGTGAAACAGGGAGCCAGGGCTACACCTTC
TRBV4-1	-	TRBJ2-1	-	CASRRASYNEQFF	TGCGCCAGCAGAAGGGCGTCTTACAATGAGCAGTTCTTC
TRBV7-9	-	TRBJ2-2	-	CASSLSDTWELFF	TGTGCCAGCAGCTTATCGGATACCTGGGAGCTGTTTTTT
TRBV10-3	-	TRBJ1-1	-	CAISESRVNTEAFF	TGTGCCATCAGTGAGTCTCGAGTGAACACTGAAGCTTTCTTT
TRBV27	-	TRBJ2-7	TRBD2	CASSLAEASGAYEQYF	TGTGCCAGCAGTTTGGCTGAGGCTAGCGGGGCCTACGAGCAGTACTTC
TRBV7-8	-	TRBJ2-7	-	CASSSLSYEQYF	TGTGCCAGCAGCTCCCTCTCCTACGAGCAGTACTTC
TRBV6-1	once	TRBJ2-5	-	CASSETEVTQYF	TGTGCCAGCAGTGAAACAGAGGTGACCCAGTACTTC
TRBV6-6	-	TRBJ1-2	-	CASSYSAGSNYGYTF	TGTGCCAGCAGTTACTCGGCAGGGTCTAACTATGGCTACACCTTC
TRBV10-3	-	TRBJ2-7	-	CAISNNRDGSYEQYF	TGTGCCATCAGTAACAACCGGGACGGTTCCTACGAGCAGTACTTC
TRBV27	-	TRBJ2-3	-	CASSLLGGTDTQYF	TGTGCCAGCAGTTTGTTGGGGGGAACAGATACGCAGTATTTT
TRBV7-9	-	TRBJ2-7	-	CASSLANGGSYEQYF	TGTGCCAGCAGCTTAGCGAACGGTGGATCCTACGAGCAGTACTTC
TRBV28	-	TRBJ1-1	-	CASRQGGEDTEAFF	TGTGCCAGCCGTCAAGGGGGAGAGGACACTGAAGCTTTCTTT
TRBV4-2	-	TRBJ1-2	-	CASSNTGIHYGYTF	TGTGCCAGCAGCAACACAGGGATCCACTATGGCTACACCTTC
TRBV19	-	TRBJ2-2	-	CASRPGHLTGELFF	TGTGCCAGTAGACCGGGACACCTCACCGGGGAGCTGTTTTTT
TRBV5-1	-	TRBJ1-1	TRBD1	CASSLAGTGRNTEAFF	TGCGCCAGCAGCTTGGCCGGGACAGGGCGTAACACTGAAGCTTTCTTT
TRBV7-2	-	TRBJ1-1	-	CASTLGWNTEAFF	TGTGCCAGCACCCTTGGGTGGAACACTGAAGCTTTCTTT
TRBV9	-	TRBJ2-1	TRBD2	CASGPVGGRPMVGEQFF	TGTGCCAGCGGCCCGGTAGGCGGGAGGCCCATGGTCGGTGAGCAGTTCTTC
TRBV19	-	TRBJ1-5	-	CASSILGRGNQPQHF	TGTGCCAGTAGTATACTAGGACGGGGCAATCAGCCCCAGCATTTT
TRBV9	-	TRBJ1-2	TRBD1	CASSGQGLGYTF	TGTGCCAGCAGCGGACAGGGGTTGGGCTACACCTTC
TRBV29-1	-	TRBJ1-2	-	CSVEDNGFPGF	TGCAGCGTTGAAGATAACGGTTTCCCGGGGTTC
TRBV15	-	TRBJ2-1	TRBD2	CATISGSENYNEQFF	TGTGCCACCATCAGCGGGAGTGAGAACTACAATGAGCAGTTCTTC
TRBV6-5	-	TRBJ1-1	-	CASSYPGGDAFF	TGTGCCAGCAGTTACCCCGGGGGGGACGCTTTCTTT
TRBV7-9	-	TRBJ1-1	-	CASSLGAVANTEAFF	TGTGCCAGCAGCCTCGGGGCGGTTGCCAACACTGAAGCTTTCTTT
TRBV27	-	TRBJ1-2	-	CASSLGRGYGYTF	TGTGCCAGCAGTTTGGGGAGGGGCTATGGCTACACCTTC
TRBV2	-	TRBJ1-5	-	CASSEQGPDDQPQHF	TGTGCCAGCAGTGAACAGGGCCCAGACGATCAGCCCCAGCATTTT
TRBV4-1	-	TRBJ1-1	-	CASSQGHTNTEAFF	TGCGCCAGCAGCCAAGGACACACGAACACTGAAGCTTTCTTT
TRBV11-2	-	TRBJ2-7	-	CASSLEGGIEQYF	TGTGCCAGCAGCTTAGAAGGAGGGATCGAGCAGTACTTC
TRBV7-9	-	TRBJ2-1	-	CASSLYVNEQFF	TGTGCCAGCAGCTTATACGTTAATGAGCAGTTCTTC
TRBV30	once	TRBJ2-3	-	CAWSAGTQTLGDTQYF	TGTGCCTGGAGCGCCGGGACCCAGACGTTGGGTGATACGCAGTATTTT
TRBV27	once	TRBJ2-7	TRBD1	CASKEGQANSYEQYF	TGTGCCAGCAAAGAGGGACAGGCTAATTCCTACGAGCAGTACTTC
TRBV27	-	TRBJ2-7	-	CASSPPGGTYEQYF	TGTGCCAGCAGTCCCCCCGGAGGGACCTACGAGCAGTACTTC
TRBV2	-	TRBJ1-2	-	CASSAGTDYGYTF	TGTGCCAGCAGCGCCGGGACGGATTATGGCTACACCTTC
TRBV28	-	TRBJ2-7	-	CASSLPWVPEQYF	TGTGCCAGCAGTTTACCATGGGTTCCCGAGCAGTACTTC
TRBV5-1	-	TRBJ2-7	-	CASSPGYEQYF	TGCGCCAGCAGCCCGGGCTACGAGCAGTACTTC
TRBV28	-	TRBJ2-7	-	CASTRDISYEQYF	TGTGCCAGCACTCGGGACATATCCTACGAGCAGTACTTC
TRBV7-9	-	TRBJ2-1	-	CASSLGSPPEQFF	TGTGCCAGCAGCTTAGGTAGTCCCCCCGAGCAGTTCTTC
TRBV4-1	-	TRBJ2-7	TRBD2	CASSQVGLEPLGNEQYF	TGCGCCAGCAGCCAAGTCGGACTAGAGCCCCTTGGGAACGAGCAGTACTTC
TRBV27	-	TRBJ2-7	-	CASSWAPTDYEQYF	TGTGCCAGCAGTTGGGCCCCGACCGATTACGAGCAGTACTTC
TRBV5-5	-	TRBJ1-2	-	CASSLDLGGYTF	TGTGCCAGCAGCTTGGATCTGGGAGGCTACACCTTC
TRBV27	once	TRBJ2-5	TRBD2	CASSALAGGDQETQYF	TGTGCCAGCAGTGCCCTAGCGGGAGGTGACCAAGAGACCCAGTACTTC
TRBV27	-	TRBJ1-2	TRBD1	CASSLRTGFSYGYTF	TGTGCCAGCAGTTTACGGACAGGTTTTTCCTATGGCTACACCTTC
TRBV5-6	-	TRBJ2-7	TRBD2	CASSLAASGTLRQEYF	TGTGCCAGCAGCTTGGCGGCTAGCGGGACCCTCCGACAGGAGTACTTC
TRBV7-9	-	TRBJ2-1	-	CASSLDSSSRFF	TGTGCCAGCAGCTTAGACTCCTCTTCAAGGTTCTTC
TRBV23-1	once	TRBJ2-7	TRBD1	CASSDGTADRSYEQYF	TGCGCCAGCAGTGACGGGACAGCGGACCGCTCCTACGAGCAGTACTTC
TRBV29-1	-	TRBJ2-7	-	CSVVSGWRNEQYF	TGCAGCGTTGTTTCAGGGTGGAGAAACGAGCAGTACTTC
TRBV2	-	TRBJ1-1	-	CASVESEAFF	TGTGCCAGCGTCGAGTCTGAAGCTTTCTTT
TRBV7-9	-	TRBJ2-7	-	CASSITEQYF	TGTGCCAGCAGCATTACCGAGCAGTACTTC
TRBV9	-	TRBJ2-7	-	CASSPRDVGVYEQYF	TGTGCCAGCAGCCCCCGGGACGTCGGAGTCTACGAGCAGTACTTC
TRBV2	-	TRBJ1-5	TRBD1	CASSGQENQPQHF	TGTGCCAGCAGCGGACAGGAAAATCAGCCCCAGCATTTT
TRBV2	-	TRBJ2-1	TRBD2	CASSGSGTETNYNEQFF	TGTGCCAGCAGTGGTAGCGGGACCGAAACCAACTACAATGAGCAGTTCTTC
TRBV6-1	-	TRBJ2-7	TRBD1	CASSHNRDRHFEQYF	TGTGCCAGCAGCCACAACCGGGACAGACATTTTGAGCAGTACTTC